Listed below are T cell receptor beta chains from one sample, sequenced in a study of cytomegalovirus exposure and HLA in healthy donors. Profiled with immunoSEQ multiplex PCR; TCRdb holds only in-frame clones, not every one. This sample yields around 150,000 clones, of which 76% are seen a single time; about 3% belongs to the top ten. The sample comprised PBMCs. The receptor set was obtained from a male donor in good health and CMV-seronegative. CDR3s include the opening cysteine and the closing phenylalanine or tryptophan. A D gene is named only where the DNA matches it firmly. Where a row states a size, it is once, few, many or the class of an expanded clone; other rows omit it.

v_gene	d_gene	j_gene	abundance	CDR3aa	CDR3nt
TRBV7-2	.	TRBJ2-5	.	CASSPTYVMGETQYF	TGTGCCAGCAGCCCGACATACGTGATGGGAGAGACCCAGTACTTC
TRBV19	TRBD2	TRBJ2-7	.	CASSRTSGTTLCYAIEQYF	TGTGCCAGTAGTAGGACTAGCGGGACGACCCTCTGTTATGCGATCGAGCAGTACTTC
TRBV7-9	.	TRBJ1-3	.	CASSITENSGNTIYF	TGTGCCAGCAGCATTACAGAGAACTCTGGAAACACCATATATTTT
TRBV2	.	TRBJ1-1	.	CASSGDSNTEAFF	TGTGCCAGCAGTGGAGACAGCAACACTGAAGCTTTCTTT
TRBV30	.	TRBJ1-1	.	CAWSVASGAFF	TGTGCCTGGAGTGTAGCCAGCGGAGCTTTCTTT
TRBV28	.	TRBJ2-7	.	CASSIGPRVHEQYF	TGTGCCAGCAGCATCGGCCCGCGGGTCCACGAGCAGTACTTC
TRBV7-3	.	TRBJ1-6	few	CASSLEANSPLHF	TGTGCCAGCAGCTTAGAGGCGAATTCACCCCTCCACTTT
TRBV10-3	.	TRBJ1-1	.	CAISGKGDTEAFF	TGTGCCATCAGCGGAAAAGGGGACACTGAAGCTTTCTTT
TRBV7-2	.	TRBJ1-6	.	CASNRGRGGNSPLHF	TGTGCCAGCAACCGTGGGAGGGGCGGTAATTCACCCCTCCACTTT
TRBV25-1	TRBD1	TRBJ2-3	.	CASFLPGQGTDTQYF	TGTGCCAGCTTCCTTCCGGGACAGGGTACAGATACGCAGTATTTT
TRBV29-1	.	TRBJ2-5	.	CSVDLGRQETQYF	TGCAGCGTTGATTTAGGGAGACAAGAGACCCAGTACTTC
TRBV28	.	TRBJ2-1	.	CASSLSGGGGYNEQFF	TGTGCCAGCAGTTTATCGGGGGGAGGGGGTTACAATGAGCAGTTCTTC
TRBV19	.	TRBJ2-1	once	CASSIGGTYNEQFF	TGTGCCAGTAGTATAGGCGGGACCTACAATGAGCAGTTCTTC
TRBV27	TRBD2	TRBJ2-2	.	CASSQRGGQSTGELFF	TGTGCCAGCAGCCAGCGGGGGGGCCAAAGCACCGGGGAGCTGTTTTTT
TRBV5-1	.	TRBJ2-5	.	CASSLAGYQETQYF	TGCGCCAGCAGCTTGGCAGGGTACCAAGAGACCCAGTACTTC
TRBV2	TRBD2	TRBJ2-1	few	CASSRAGVGAYNEQFF	TGTGCCAGCAGTAGAGCGGGAGTCGGGGCCTACAATGAGCAGTTCTTC
TRBV5-1	TRBD2	TRBJ2-7	.	CASSSRPWTSGNMYEQYF	TGCGCCAGCAGCTCCCGGCCCTGGACTAGCGGGAATATGTACGAGCAGTACTTC
TRBV27	.	TRBJ2-7	.	CASSLYNSYEQYF	TGTGCCAGCAGTTTATACAACTCCTACGAGCAGTACTTC
TRBV6-5	TRBD1	TRBJ1-3	.	CASSIQGAPGNTIYF	TGTGCCAGCAGTATACAGGGGGCTCCTGGAAACACCATATATTTT
TRBV27	.	TRBJ2-3	.	CASSPSKGGTVDTQYF	TGTGCCAGCAGCCCTTCAAAGGGCGGGACTGTCGATACGCAGTATTTT
TRBV6-5	.	TRBJ2-3	few	CASSFGQETQYF	TGTGCCAGCAGTTTTGGGCAGGAAACGCAGTATTTT